This passage covers 21 T cell receptor beta chains from one sample sequenced in a study of shared clonotypes between healthy human individuals. The repertoire was sequenced with immunoSEQ multiplex PCR; TCRdb's copy has only in-frame clones and lacks some. The repertoire holds 2.3 million or so clones, with more than 85% as singletons. Sequencing used naive CD4+ T cells from PBMCs. Subset of the sample: CD45RA+ positively selected. All receptors come from a man aged 18 to 35 in good health. Some clones in this sample may be carry-over from other donors' samples.

The chain employs TRBV18 and TRBJ1-1; D not resolved. Per germline, CDR1 KGHSH and CDR2 LQKENI. Trimming cost V 0 bases and J 6 bases, with 8 bases left between them. The CDR3 sequence is 13 residues long. CDR3 protein: CASSPPSQSEAFF. DNA for the CDR3: TGTGCCAGCTCACCACCGTCACAGTCTGAAGCTTTCTTT.

This chain links TRBV4-1 with TRBJ2-1, with 7 positions matching TRBD1. Germline CDR1 reads MGHRA; CDR2 reads YSYEKL. V trimming: 3 bases; J trimming: 9 bases; junction bases outside the gene matches: 14. This CDR3 has 16 amino acids. CDR3 DNA sequence: TGCGCCAGCAGCCAGGCATTGAGGGGGCGAGGGGGTGAGCAGTTCTTC. Protein: CASSQALRGRGGEQFF.

CDR3 nucleotide sequence: TGTGCCAGCAGTAGCGGTTGGGGCAATCAGCCCCAGCATTTT. Protein product: CASSSGWGNQPQHF. The chain recombines TRBV27 with TRBJ1-5; D unresolved. Trimming left V 5 bases short and J 2 bases short, with 10 bases between. The germline CDR1 and CDR2 sequences are MNHEY and SMNVEV (reference sequence). The CDR3 consists of 14 residues.

V gene TRBV25-1 combines with J gene TRBJ1-1; unclear D gene. CDR1 is MGHDK and CDR2 is SYGVNS in the germline V gene. Trimming stripped 2 bases from V and 13 bases from J, with 17 bases between. The CDR3 has 13 amino acids. The CDR3 protein is CASSERPISEVFF. CDR3 DNA: TGTGCCAGCAGTGAACGGCCCATTTCTGAGGTTTTCTTT.

This chain links TRBV5-6 with TRBJ2-4; D is undetermined. Germline CDR1 SGHDT, CDR2 YYEEEE. The CDR3 extends over 15 amino acids. Trimming cost V 4 bases and J 0 bases, with 11 bases left between them. The CDR3 spells CASSPRALAKNIQYF. DNA for the CDR3: TGTGCCAGCAGCCCCCGGGCACTAGCCAAAAACATTCAGTACTTC.

In its sample, this clone was seen once. The rearrangement links TRBV27 to TRBJ2-1; 7 bases fit TRBD2. The germline gives CDR1 MNHEY, CDR2 SMNVEV (reference sequence). The J segment lost 2 bases and the V segment lost 5 bases, leaving 6 bases of the junction unmatched. The CDR3 length is 15 residues. The CDR3 nucleotides read TGTGCCAGCAGTCGGACTAGTCTTCCCTACAATGAGCAGTTCTTC. Translating it yields CASSRTSLPYNEQFF.

This chain links TRBV12-5 with TRBJ2-1; D gene uncertain. Trimming pared 1 base from V and 8 bases from J, leaving 6 bases between. The V gene's germline CDR1 is LGHNT and CDR2 FRNRAP. CDR3 length: 12 amino acids. The CDR3: CASGLGGDEQFF. The CDR3 bases are TGTGCTAGTGGTTTGGGAGGCGATGAGCAGTTCTTC.

The V and J genes are TRBV29-1 and TRBJ2-5, with TRBD2 matching over 10 bases. This CDR3 comprises 14 residues. V lost 7 bases, J lost 7 bases, and 12 bases stayed unmatched. Germline V gene lookup returns CDR1 SQVTM and CDR2 ANQGSEA. The CDR3 DNA sequence: TGCAGCGGTGGCGGGATAGCGGGAGGAGGGACCCAGTACTTC. This gives the protein CSGGGIAGGGTQYF.

V and J are TRBV18 and TRBJ1-5; weak D call: TRBD1 (5 bases). Germline CDR1 and CDR2: KGHSH and LQKENI. The CDR3 covers 14 residues. V lost 5 bases and J lost 4, with 12 bases in between. The CDR3 region has the DNA TGTGCCAGCTCAAGGGACGGGGATAATCAGCCCCAGCATTTT. It yields the protein CASSRDGDNQPQHF. The whole variable domain, filled in from reference TRBV18 and TRBJ1-5, reads NAGVMQNPRHLVRRRGQEARLRCSPMKGHSHVYWYRQLPEEGLKFMVYLQKENIIDESGMPKERFSAEFPKEGPSILRIQQVVRGDSAAYFCASSRDGDNQPQHFGDGTRLSIL.

This clone was observed once. Other nucleotide sequences from this sample produce the same CDR3. The chain combines TRBV28 with TRBJ1-2, with TRBD1 as a possible D gene (5 bases). In germline, CDR1 is MDHEN, CDR2 SYDVKM. This CDR3 contains 14 residues. Trimming removed 3 bases from V and 0 bases from J, with 8 bases in between. CDR3 sequence: CASSLRGTNYGYTF. The CDR3 DNA is TGTGCCAGCAGTTTGAGGGGCACTAACTATGGCTACACCTTC.

This clone occurred a few times. Other DNA sequences from this sample encode an identical CDR3 as well. The chain recombines TRBV5-1 with TRBJ1-1, with D tentatively TRBD1 (5 bases). Germline-derived CDR1 and CDR2 are SGHRS and YFSETQ. This CDR3 comprises 14 residues. Between the trimmed V and J ends, which lost 2 bases and 4 bases, there was a span of 12 bases. CDR3 sequence (DNA): TGCGCCAGCAGCTTTAGCCAGGGAGGCACTGAAGCTTTCTTT. Its protein is CASSFSQGGTEAFF.

The chain links TRBV5-5 to TRBJ1-1, with no clear D. The CDR3 extends over 13 amino acids. The V end lost 2 bases, the J end lost 2 bases, and 7 bases lay between the germline ends. Germline CDR1 reads SGHKS; CDR2 reads YYEKEE (reference sequence). In DNA form, the CDR3 reads TGTGCCAGCAGCTTAGACACCAACACTGAAGCTTTCTTT. Protein: CASSLDTNTEAFF.

This chain links TRBV18 with TRBJ1-2; D possibly corresponds to TRBD1 (5 bases). This CDR3 contains 15 residues. The germline V gene has CDR1 KGHSH and CDR2 LQKENI. Trimming cost V 3 bases and J 5 bases, with 16 bases left between them. CDR3 sequence: CASSPVVGQVYGYTF. The CDR3 DNA reads TGTGCCAGCTCACCCGTCGTCGGACAAGTATATGGCTACACCTTC.

The rearrangement links TRBV18 to TRBJ1-2; D is unclear. The germline V gene encodes CDR1 KGHSH and CDR2 LQKENI. Trimming pared 3 bases from V and 3 bases from J, leaving 14 bases between. This CDR3 spans 15 amino acids. Here the CDR3 DNA reads TGTGCCAGCTCACCCCCCCGGAGCCTAGACTATGGCTACACCTTC. Amino acids: CASSPPRSLDYGYTF.

J is TRBJ2-7 and V is TRBV9; TRBD2 agrees at 7 bases. Germline CDR1 reads SGDLS; CDR2 reads YYNGEE. There are 15 residues in the CDR3. V was pared by 0 bases and J by 5 bases, with 8 bases of the junction left unmatched. The CDR3 here is CASSVGGGGPDEQYF. The CDR3 nucleotides read TGTGCCAGCAGCGTAGGTGGGGGAGGGCCTGACGAGCAGTACTTC. Based on the CDR3 plus reference TRBV9 and TRBJ2-7, the full variable domain is DSGVTQTPKHLITATGQRVTLRCSPRSGDLSVYWYQQSLDQGLQFLIQYYNGEERAKGNILERFSAQQFPDLHSELNLSSLELGDSALYFCASSVGGGGPDEQYFGPGTRLTVT.

The chain recombines TRBV5-8 with TRBJ2-1; 8 bases align to TRBD2. This CDR3 spans 15 amino acids. Looked up from germline, CDR1 is SGHTS and CDR2 is YDEGEE. The V segment lost 7 bases and the J segment 5 bases; nucleotides outside the gene matches: 11. The CDR3 reads CASGTRGLGNNEQFF. The CDR3 DNA reads TGTGCCAGCGGAACCCGGGGACTAGGCAACAATGAGCAGTTCTTC.

The chain joins TRBV27 to TRBJ2-5, with TRBD2 matching over 12 bases. Losses at the gene ends were 4 bases for V and 0 bases for J; bases not matched to a gene: 3. CDR1 is MNHEY, CDR2 SMNVEV, per germline (reference sequence). This CDR3 contains 16 residues. The CDR3 spells CASSWASGRDQETQYF. The CDR3 DNA sequence: TGTGCCAGCAGTTGGGCTAGCGGGAGGGACCAAGAGACCCAGTACTTC.

This chain links TRBV4-1 with TRBJ1-1; D might be TRBD1 (6 bases). V was trimmed by 0 bases and J by 4 bases, leaving 12 bases between them. The CDR3 extends over 15 amino acids. Germline V gene lookup returns CDR1 MGHRA and CDR2 YSYEKL. Written as DNA, the CDR3 is TGCGCCAGCAGCCAAGACAGGGGACTGGGCACTGAAGCTTTCTTT. Residues: CASSQDRGLGTEAFF.

The chain couples TRBV7-9 to TRBJ1-5; D is ambiguous. V gave up 5 bases and J gave up 3 bases, with 11 bases separating them. This CDR3 region has 14 residues. CDR1 is SEHNR and CDR2 is FQNEAQ in the germline V gene (reference sequence). This CDR3 is CASSHRASNQPQHF. The CDR3 nucleotides read TGTGCCAGCAGCCACCGGGCCTCCAATCAGCCCCAGCATTTT. The entire variable domain, with the rest obtained from reference TRBV7-9 and TRBJ1-5, is as follows: DTGVSQNPRHKITKRGQNVTFRCDPISEHNRLYWYRQTLGQGPEFLTYFQNEAQLEKSRLLSDRFSAERPKGSFSTLEIQRTEQGDSAMYLCASSHRASNQPQHFGDGTRLSIL.

The rearrangement joins TRBV5-1 to TRBJ2-5; TRBD2 agrees at 10 bases. CDR1 is SGHRS, CDR2 YFSETQ, per germline. The V and J ends lost 9 bases and 5 bases, in that order; junction bases with no gene match: 13. The CDR3 runs to 15 residues. This CDR3 reads CATHSGTSATETQYF. The CDR3 DNA reads as TGCGCCACCCATTCCGGGACTAGCGCGACGGAGACCCAGTACTTC.

This chain uses TRBV9 with TRBJ2-3, with 7 bases lining up with TRBD1. V lost 0 bases and J lost 0; bases outside the gene matches: 4. Per germline, CDR1 SGDLS and CDR2 YYNGEE. The CDR3 is 16 amino acids. The CDR3 nucleotides read TGTGCCAGCAGCGTAGGGGACAGCCCTAGCACAGATACGCAGTATTTT. Its protein product is CASSVGDSPSTDTQYF.